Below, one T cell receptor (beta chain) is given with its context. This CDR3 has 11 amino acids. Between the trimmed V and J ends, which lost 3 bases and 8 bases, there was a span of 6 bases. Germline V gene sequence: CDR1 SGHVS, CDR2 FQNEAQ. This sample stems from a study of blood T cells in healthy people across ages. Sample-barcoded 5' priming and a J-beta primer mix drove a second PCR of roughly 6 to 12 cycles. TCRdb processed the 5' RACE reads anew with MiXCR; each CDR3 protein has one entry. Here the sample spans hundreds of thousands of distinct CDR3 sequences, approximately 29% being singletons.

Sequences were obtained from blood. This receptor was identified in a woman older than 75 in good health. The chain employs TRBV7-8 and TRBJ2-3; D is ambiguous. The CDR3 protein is CASSLGFTQYF. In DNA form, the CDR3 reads TGTGCCAGCAGCTTGGGATTTACGCAGTATTTT.